Shown below are 21 T cell receptor beta chains from a single sample sequenced in a study of cytomegalovirus exposure and HLA in healthy donors. A multiplex PCR was run with 60 Vbeta primers and 13 Jbeta primers. Libraries were prepared by immunoSEQ multiplex PCR; TCRdb keeps only in-frame clonotypes and omits some of them. The sample carries about 55,000 clones, about four fifths recorded once. Sequenced input: PBMCs. These receptors all come from a female donor in good health and CMV-seronegative.

The rearrangement uses TRBV2 and TRBJ2-7; 7 bases fit TRBD1. The length of the CDR3 is 14 residues. Germline CDR1 and CDR2: SNHLY and FYNNEI. V lost 5 bases and J lost 3; bases outside the gene matches: 7. Here the CDR3 reads CASSPRDSFYEQYF. CDR3 DNA sequence: TGTGCCAGCAGTCCACGGGACAGTTTCTACGAGCAGTACTTC.

This chain joins TRBV5-1 and TRBJ1-2; 7 bases are shared with TRBD1. Per the germline V gene, CDR1 is SGHRS and CDR2 is YFSETQ. The CDR3 contains 14 residues. V shed 4 bases and J 2 bases; nucleotides not matched to a gene: 5. The CDR3: CASSPGTVNYGYTF. CDR3 in DNA: TGCGCCAGCAGCCCGGGGACAGTCAACTATGGCTACACCTTC.

The chain links TRBV12-5 to TRBJ2-2; D not certain. Germline V gene lookup returns CDR1 LGHNT and CDR2 FRNRAP. This CDR3 has 16 amino acids. The V gene lost 3 bases and the J gene lost 1 base, with 12 bases spanning the gap. The CDR3: CASGFPGQKNTGELFF. The CDR3 DNA is TGTGCTAGTGGTTTCCCGGGTCAGAAGAACACCGGGGAGCTGTTTTTT.

This sequence joins TRBV9 and TRBJ2-5; 10 bases align to TRBD1. V lost 4 bases, J lost 0 bases, and 6 bases stayed unmatched. This CDR3 contains 16 residues. The germline V gene encodes CDR1 SGDLS and CDR2 YYNGEE. CDR3 residues: CASSPRQGAYQETQYF. CDR3 bases: TGTGCCAGCAGCCCCAGACAGGGGGCTTACCAAGAGACCCAGTACTTC.

This clone was counted only a few times. The gene calls are TRBV19 and TRBJ2-7, with D tentatively TRBD2 (6 bases). Germline values: CDR1 LNHDA, CDR2 SQIVND (reference sequence). The CDR3 sequence is 17 residues long. Trimming took off 3 bases at V and 4 bases at J, with 22 bases between the two ends. The CDR3 DNA is TGTGCCAGTAGTATCGGCTGGGAGGTGGATGGAGGATACGAGCAGTACTTC. Its protein is CASSIGWEVDGGYEQYF.

This clone was seen a single time. This rearrangement joins TRBV6-6 to TRBJ2-1; 7 positions agree with TRBD2. This CDR3 has 16 residues. Germline loops: CDR1 MNHNY, CDR2 SVGAGI (reference sequence). Germline trimming cut 6 bases from V and 5 bases from J; bases unmatched to any gene: 13. The CDR3 nucleotides are TGTGCCAGCAGCCCCGTCCTGGGACTATTAGACAATGAGCAGTTCTTC. Its protein is CASSPVLGLLDNEQFF.

The V call is TRBV6-1, the J call TRBJ2-1; D remains ambiguous. CDR1 is MNHNS and CDR2 is SASEGT in the germline V gene. CDR3 size: 11 residues. Trimming removed 3 bases at V and 9 bases at J, with 6 bases between. CDR3 loop: CASSEAGEQFF. CDR3 DNA: TGTGCCAGCAGTGAGGCAGGTGAGCAGTTCTTC.

V and J are TRBV6-5 and TRBJ2-3, with TRBD1 identical over 7 bases. The CDR3 length is 16 residues. V lost 0 bases and J lost 6; bases outside the gene matches: 9. Germline-derived CDR1 and CDR2 are MNHEY and SVGAGI. CDR3 sequence (DNA): TGTGCCAGCAGTTACTCGAGTAAGGGGGCTGGGGATACGCAGTATTTT. Amino acid sequence: CASSYSSKGAGDTQYF.

V usage is TRBV6-1 and J usage is TRBJ2-6, with 8 bases fitting TRBD2. The trim removed 2 bases at V and 2 bases at J, leaving 11 bases unmatched. The CDR3 has 19 amino acids. CDR1 is MNHNS and CDR2 is SASEGT in the germline V gene. The CDR3 reads CASSESSGGFKAGANVLTF. CDR3 nucleotides: TGTGCCAGCAGTGAATCGTCGGGGGGGTTTAAAGCTGGGGCCAACGTCCTGACTTTC.

The chain is built from TRBV2 and TRBJ1-5, with D possibly TRBD1 on 6 matching bases. The CDR3 extends over 14 amino acids. V lost 5 bases to trimming and J lost 2 bases, with 10 bases between them. Looked up from germline, CDR1 is SNHLY and CDR2 is FYNNEI. The CDR3, as DNA: TGTGCCAGCAGTAGACAGGTCGGCAATCAGCCCCAGCATTTT. Its protein product is CASSRQVGNQPQHF.

This clone appeared once. V is TRBV4-1 and J is TRBJ1-1, with a weak D call TRBD1 (6 bases). The CDR3 runs 20 residues. The germline gives CDR1 MGHRA, CDR2 YSYEKL. V lost 0 bases and J 1 base, leaving 24 bases between the germline ends. CDR3 coding DNA: TGCGCCAGCAGCCAAGAAATTAATGCGGCAGGGCGGACAGCGAACACTGAAGCTTTCTTT. Translating it yields CASSQEINAAGRTANTEAFF.

The rearrangement joins TRBV11-1 to TRBJ1-1; TRBD1 matches at 8 bases. There are 12 residues in the CDR3. With 4 bases clipped from V and 10 bases from J, the junction kept 5 bases outside the gene matches. Per the germline V gene, CDR1 is SGHAT and CDR2 is FQDESV (reference sequence). The CDR3 loop is CASSSDRGGAFF. The DNA of the CDR3 is TGTGCCAGCAGCTCCGACAGGGGAGGAGCTTTCTTT.

This sequence joins TRBV5-1 and TRBJ2-1, with 9 positions matching TRBD1. Per germline, CDR1 SGHRS and CDR2 YFSETQ. Trimming at V came to 2 bases and at J to 7 bases, leaving 7 bases not matched to a gene. The CDR3 runs 15 residues. CDR3 in amino acids: CASSFSIGTGNEQFF. CDR3 sequence (DNA): TGCGCCAGCAGCTTCTCGATCGGGACAGGGAATGAGCAGTTCTTC.

This chain joins TRBV19 and TRBJ1-2; D might be TRBD1 (6 bases). This CDR3 is built from 14 residues. Germline loops: CDR1 LNHDA, CDR2 SQIVND (reference sequence). The ends were cut back, 3 bases at V and 6 bases at J, with 14 bases in the middle. DNA of the CDR3: TGTGCCAGTAGTATCGGGGTAGGGGGTAATGGCTACACCTTC. This codes for CASSIGVGGNGYTF.

This clone was seen only once. The chain couples TRBV19 to TRBJ1-3, with D possibly being TRBD1 (6 bases). The CDR3 has 14 residues. Germline V gene data show CDR1 as LNHDA and CDR2 as SQIVND (reference sequence). Trimming cost V 6 bases and J 4 bases, with 13 bases left between them. Here the CDR3 DNA reads TGTGCCAGTAGACTAGGACAGACCGGAAACACCATATATTTT. Protein: CASRLGQTGNTIYF.

V and J are TRBV21-1 and TRBJ1-5; TRBD1 was called by the table and not checked on the DNA. TRBV21-1 is a known pseudogene. This CDR3 spans 20 amino acids. Written as DNA, the CDR3 is TGTGCCGGGGAATGGGGCTGGGTACAGGGAGTTTGGTGCTGCAATCAGCCCCAGCATTTT. Protein sequence: CAGEWGWVQGVWCCNQPQHF.

The rearrangement uses TRBV5-1 and TRBJ2-7, with 8 bases lining up with TRBD1. Germline loops: CDR1 SGHRS, CDR2 YFSETQ. The CDR3 sequence is 14 residues long. J gave up 0 bases and V 4 bases, and 3 bases lay outside the gene matches. The CDR3 is CASSRDRSSYEQYF. DNA of the CDR3: TGCGCCAGCAGCCGGGACAGGAGCTCCTACGAGCAGTACTTC.

The chain links TRBV6-1 to TRBJ1-1; D uncertain. From germline, CDR1 is MNHNS and CDR2 SASEGT. CDR3 length equals 14 residues. The V gene lost 6 bases and the J gene lost 8 bases, with 19 bases spanning the gap. The CDR3 bases are TGTGCCAGCAGGAAGGAGGAAAGGCCCGGAGAAGCTTTCTTT. The encoded protein is CASRKEERPGEAFF.

V and J are TRBV5-4 and TRBJ1-2, with TRBD1 matching over 10 bases. Trimming took 3 bases from V and 8 from J; bases not matched to a gene: 7. The CDR3 sequence is 14 residues long. Per germline, CDR1 SGHNT and CDR2 YYREEE (reference sequence). The CDR3 region has the DNA TGTGCCAGCAGCTCCCGGGACAGGGGTGGCGGCTACACCTTC. Its translation: CASSSRDRGGGYTF.

This chain joins TRBV2 and TRBJ1-2, with 9 bases lining up with TRBD1. Trimming removed 5 bases from V and 1 base from J; junction bases left unmatched: 8. Germline assignment: CDR1 SNHLY and CDR2 FYNNEI. This CDR3 is built from 16 residues. The CDR3 nucleotides read TGTGCCAGCAGTCTTAACAGGGGGCCCGGTAACTATGGCTACACCTTC. It encodes CASSLNRGPGNYGYTF.

The chain is built from TRBV10-3 and TRBJ2-7; no clear D. Trimming shortened V by 7 bases and J by 1 base, and 8 bases separated the two germline ends. CDR1 and CDR2 from the germline V gene are ENHRY and SYGVKD. The CDR3 length is 12 residues. This CDR3 is CAIKAESYEQYF. The CDR3 bases are TGTGCCATCAAGGCGGAATCCTACGAGCAGTACTTC.